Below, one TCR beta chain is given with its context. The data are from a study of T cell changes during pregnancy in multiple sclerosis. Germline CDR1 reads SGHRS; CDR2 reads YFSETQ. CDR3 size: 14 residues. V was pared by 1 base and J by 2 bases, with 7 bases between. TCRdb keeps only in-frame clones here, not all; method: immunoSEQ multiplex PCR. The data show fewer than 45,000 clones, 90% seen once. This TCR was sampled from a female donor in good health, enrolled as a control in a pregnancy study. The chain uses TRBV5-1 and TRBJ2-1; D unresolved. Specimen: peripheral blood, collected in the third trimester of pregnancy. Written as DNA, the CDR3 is TGCGCCAGCAGCTTGTACAGCACCTACAATGAGCAGTTCTTC. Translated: CASSLYSTYNEQFF.